A single sample is the source of the 29 T cell receptor beta chains below, sequenced in a study of graft-versus-host responses after intestinal transplantation. The table came from immunoSEQ multiplex PCR; TCRdb's copy has only in-frame clones and leaves some out. This sample yields under 9,500 clones, of which less than 85% are seen a single time; about 32% belongs to the top ten. Grafts had their tissue processed, releasing intraepithelial and lamina propria lymphocytes. This specimen was ileum tissue, taken roughly 74 weeks after intestinal transplant. Every receptor here comes from a human patient who received an intestinal transplant, so some T cells may come from the graft donor.

This clone was picked up a small number of times. V is TRBV10-1 and J is TRBJ1-2; 8 bases are shared with TRBD1. The CDR3 sequence is 13 residues long. V shed 6 bases, J shed 5 bases, and the junction held 5 bases outside the gene matches. Looked up from germline, CDR1 is WNHNN and CDR2 is SYGVQD (reference sequence). CDR3 in DNA: TGCGCCAGCAGGACGCAGGGGGCTTATGGCTACACCTTC. This sequence encodes CASRTQGAYGYTF.

This chain links TRBV27 with TRBJ1-5; D might be TRBD1 (6 bases). Trimming shortened V by 4 bases and J by 7 bases, and 14 bases separated the two germline ends. Per germline, CDR1 MNHEY and CDR2 SMNVEV (reference sequence). The CDR3 totals 14 residues. The CDR3 sequence: CASSWGQGLQPQHF. The CDR3 DNA reads TGTGCCAGCAGTTGGGGGCAAGGCCTACAGCCCCAGCATTTT.

The V gene is TRBV7-9, the J gene TRBJ2-1; 13 bases agree with TRBD2. Germline CDR1 and CDR2: SEHNR and FQNEAQ (reference sequence). V lost 6 bases and J lost 7; bases outside the gene matches: 12. The CDR3 sequence is 17 residues long. The CDR3 sequence is CASSPGRLAGGVNEQFF. Written as DNA, the CDR3 is TGTGCCAGCAGTCCTGGGAGACTAGCGGGAGGAGTGAATGAGCAGTTCTTC.

This chain uses TRBV11-3 with TRBJ1-5; D remains unclear. The CDR3 is made up of 14 amino acids. The V gene lost 5 bases and the J gene lost 2 bases, with 10 bases spanning the gap. Looked up from germline, CDR1 is SGHNT and CDR2 is YENEEA. The CDR3 here is CASSLIKRNQPQHF. In nucleotides, the CDR3 is TGTGCCAGCAGCCTCATTAAGCGCAATCAGCCCCAGCATTTT.

V gene TRBV6-1 combines with J gene TRBJ2-3; no clear D. This CDR3 region has 14 residues. V lost 6 bases and J 2 bases, leaving 12 bases between the germline ends. Germline CDR1 reads MNHNS; CDR2 reads SASEGT. DNA of the CDR3: TGTGCCAGCAGAGACTGGGCCTACACAGATACGCAGTATTTT. Encoded protein: CASRDWAYTDTQYF.

V is TRBV18 and J is TRBJ2-5; D is unresolved. The CDR3 runs 13 residues. V lost 3 bases and J lost 2, with 7 bases in between. Germline lookup yields CDR1 KGHSH and CDR2 LQKENI. In nucleotides, the CDR3 is TGTGCCAGCTCACCGCCGAATCAAGAGACCCAGTACTTC. Its translation is CASSPPNQETQYF.

The V call is TRBV6-5, the J call TRBJ1-4, with 8 bases lining up with TRBD1. The CDR3 extends over 15 amino acids. J was trimmed by 5 bases and V by 6 bases; bases with no gene match: 8. CDR1 is MNHEY and CDR2 is SVGAGI in the germline V gene. The CDR3 sequence: CASSPGQGGNEKLFF. In nucleotides, the CDR3 is TGTGCCAGCAGCCCTGGACAGGGTGGGAATGAAAAACTGTTTTTT.

The rearrangement uses TRBV14 and TRBJ2-5, with TRBD2 identical over 10 bases. Germline V gene sequence: CDR1 SGHDN, CDR2 FVKESK. Trimming cost V 5 bases and J 5 bases; bases outside gene matches: 2. The length of the CDR3 is 13 residues. The CDR3 nucleotides are TGTGCCAGCAGCAAGGGACTAGCGGAGACCCAGTACTTC. Its protein product is CASSKGLAETQYF. The full variable domain, its missing parts supplied by reference TRBV14 and TRBJ2-5, is EAGVTQFPSHSVIEKGQTVTLRCDPISGHDNLYWYRRVMGKEIKFLLHFVKESKQDESGMPNNRFLAERTGGTYSTLKVQPAELEDSGVYFCASSKGLAETQYFGPGTRLLVL.

The chain combines TRBV27 with TRBJ1-2, with D possibly TRBD1 on 6 matching bases. The ends were cut back, 5 bases at V and 4 bases at J, with 11 bases in the middle. The CDR3 runs 13 residues. Germline values: CDR1 MNHEY, CDR2 SMNVEV (reference sequence). CDR3 nucleotide sequence: TGTGCCAGCAGTCCCGCAGGGGCCTATGGCTACACCTTC. This gives the protein CASSPAGAYGYTF.

This clone was observed a handful of times. The chain links TRBV10-3 to TRBJ1-2; 7 bases map to TRBD1. The CDR3 contains 13 residues. V shed 2 bases and J 3 bases; nucleotides not matched to a gene: 0. Germline V lookup: CDR1 ENHRY, CDR2 SYGVKD. In DNA form, the CDR3 reads TGTGCCATCAGTGAGGACAGGGACTATGGCTACACCTTC. Translation gives CAISEDRDYGYTF.

V is TRBV7-6 and J is TRBJ2-1; TRBD1 or TRBD2 may be the D gene (6 bases each). Trimming shortened V by 3 bases and J by 4 bases, and 16 bases separated the two germline ends. This CDR3 is 16 amino acids long. Germline CDR1 reads SGHVS; CDR2 reads FNYEAQ. DNA for the CDR3: TGTGCCAGCAGCTTGGGGGGCAGGACCCTTTACAATGAGCAGTTCTTC. Translated: CASSLGGRTLYNEQFF.

The V call is TRBV14, the J call TRBJ2-1; 7 positions agree with TRBD2. V lost 1 base, J lost 2 bases, and 5 bases stayed unmatched. CDR1 is SGHDN, CDR2 FVKESK, per germline. This CDR3 comprises 16 residues. The CDR3 DNA is TGTGCCAGCAGCCAAGCAGTGCTAGCGGCCTACAATGAGCAGTTCTTC. It codes for CASSQAVLAAYNEQFF.

The chain carries TRBV19 and TRBJ1-5, with 9 nucleotides matching TRBD1. The CDR3 has 16 residues. V shed 7 bases, J shed 1 base, and the junction held 8 bases outside the gene matches. Germline loops: CDR1 LNHDA, CDR2 SQIVND (reference sequence). The CDR3 protein is CASIPQGARSNQPQHF. The CDR3 DNA follows: TGTGCCAGTATACCACAGGGGGCGAGGAGCAATCAGCCCCAGCATTTT. The entire variable domain, with the rest obtained from reference TRBV19 and TRBJ1-5, is as follows: DGGITQSPKYLFRKEGQNVTLSCEQNLNHDAMYWYRQDPGQGLRLIYYSQIVNDFQKGDIAEGYSVSREKKESFPLTVTSAQKNPTAFYLCASIPQGARSNQPQHFGDGTRLSIL.

This clone is classed as medium-sized (0.01 to 0.1%). The chain uses TRBV28 and TRBJ2-7; D is uncertain. There are 14 residues in the CDR3. Trimming shortened V by 3 bases and J by 0 bases, and 9 bases separated the two germline ends. Germline-derived CDR1 and CDR2 are MDHEN and SYDVKM. The CDR3 here is CASSLTGNSYEQYF. In DNA, the CDR3 is TGTGCCAGCAGTTTGACGGGTAACTCCTACGAGCAGTACTTC.

The chain links TRBV29-1 to TRBJ1-1; unclear D gene. The CDR3 is 11 residues long. From germline, CDR1 is SQVTM and CDR2 ANQGSEA. Trimming removed 7 bases at V and 1 base at J, with 7 bases between. This chain's CDR3 is CSAAGNTEAFF. The CDR3 DNA reads TGCAGCGCCGCGGGGAACACTGAAGCTTTCTTT.

The J gene is TRBJ2-7, the V gene TRBV7-4; 7 bases are shared with TRBD2. Trimming cost V 1 base and J 6 bases; bases outside gene matches: 3. Germline values: CDR1 SGHVT, CDR2 SQSDAQ. The CDR3 consists of 13 residues. The DNA of the CDR3 is TGTGCCAGCAGCTTAGGGGTAGCGGGCGAGCAGTACTTC. Translated: CASSLGVAGEQYF.

This chain connects TRBV27 to TRBJ2-7; D remains ambiguous. Germline values: CDR1 MNHEY, CDR2 SMNVEV (reference sequence). V was clipped by 8 bases and J by 2 bases, with 16 bases between them. The CDR3 is 14 residues long. CDR3 protein: CASSNSVITYEQYF. The CDR3 coding sequence is TGTGCCAGCTCCAACAGCGTAATAACCTACGAGCAGTACTTC.

This sequence joins TRBV6-4 and TRBJ2-1; TRBD2 is a possible D gene (6 bases). Germline V gene data show CDR1 as MRHNA and CDR2 as SNTAGT. CDR3 size: 15 residues. V was cut by 0 bases and J by 0 bases, with 6 bases left in between. CDR3 DNA: TGTGCCAGCAGTGACTCCGGGAGCTCCTACAATGAGCAGTTCTTC. Its protein product is CASSDSGSSYNEQFF.

This clone was seen only once. The chain uses TRBV7-9 and TRBJ1-4; 8 nucleotides align to TRBD1. The CDR3 contains 14 residues. Germline-derived CDR1 and CDR2 are SEHNR and FQNEAQ (reference sequence). The V and J ends lost 2 bases and 10 bases, in that order; junction bases with no gene match: 6. In nucleotides, the CDR3 is TGTGCCAGCAGCTTATCAGGGGGCGGTGGAAAACTGTTTTTT. Protein product: CASSLSGGGGKLFF.

The J gene is TRBJ2-2, the V gene TRBV5-7, with D maybe TRBD2 (7 bases). TRBV5-7 is an open reading frame, and its role is uncertain. The CDR3 totals 17 residues. The V end lost 3 bases, the J end lost 4 bases, and 19 bases lay between the germline ends. The CDR3 DNA is TGTGCCAGCAGCTCTGAGGTTGGGGGGGCCGGCACCGGGGAGCTGTTTTTT. It yields the protein CASSSEVGGAGTGELFF.

This rearrangement joins TRBV5-6 to TRBJ1-5; D remains unclear. Trimming took 4 bases from V and 0 from J, leaving 11 bases between them. Germline assignment: CDR1 SGHDT and CDR2 YYEEEE. The CDR3 loop spans 15 amino acids. This CDR3 is CASSALEYSNQPQHF. The CDR3 DNA reads as TGTGCCAGCAGCGCCCTGGAATATAGCAATCAGCCCCAGCATTTT.

J is TRBJ1-1 and V is TRBV7-2; 10 bases line up with TRBD1. V lost 5 bases and J lost 4; bases outside the gene matches: 16. The germline V gene has CDR1 SGHTA and CDR2 FQGNSA. CDR3 length equals 18 residues. The CDR3 spells CASSPTSSTGGRGTEAFF. The CDR3 nucleotides are TGTGCCAGCAGCCCTACCAGCTCGACAGGGGGCCGGGGCACTGAAGCTTTCTTT.

The CDR3 region is CASRPGTRSYEQFF. CDR3 nucleotide sequence: TGTGCCAGCAGGCCCGGGACTAGATCGTATGAGCAGTTCTTC. The chain links TRBV2 to TRBJ2-1; 8 bases are shared with TRBD2. The V and J ends lost 6 bases and 8 bases, in that order; junction bases with no gene match: 9. The CDR3 runs 14 residues. The germline gives CDR1 SNHLY, CDR2 FYNNEI.

The chain couples TRBV2 to TRBJ2-5; TRBD2 aligns across 13 bases. CDR3 length: 16 amino acids. After removal of 6 bases from V and 2 bases from J, the junction contained 6 bases not matched to a gene. CDR1 is SNHLY and CDR2 is FYNNEI in the germline V gene. CDR3 nucleotide sequence: TGTGCCAGCAGCTACGGGACTAGCGGGAAGCAAGAGACCCAGTACTTC. As protein: CASSYGTSGKQETQYF.

The chain links TRBV19 to TRBJ2-1; D may correspond to TRBD1 or TRBD2 (5 bases each). Trimming shortened V by 3 bases and J by 3 bases, and 15 bases separated the two germline ends. Germline V CDR1 and CDR2: LNHDA, SQIVND (reference sequence). This CDR3 is built from 16 residues. In DNA, the CDR3 is TGTGCCAGTAGTATTGGAAAGGGACCCTACTACAATGAGCAGTTCTTC. Translating gives CASSIGKGPYYNEQFF.

The chain employs TRBV10-3 and TRBJ2-3, with TRBD2 as a possible D gene (6 bases). The CDR3 loop spans 15 amino acids. CDR1 is ENHRY and CDR2 is SYGVKD in the germline V gene. V gave up 3 bases and J gave up 6 bases, with 16 bases separating them. This chain's CDR3 is CAISDGGGAGDTQYF. The CDR3 DNA reads as TGTGCCATCAGTGACGGTGGCGGGGCTGGGGATACGCAGTATTTT.

The chain couples TRBV6-6 to TRBJ1-3; D is unresolved. V dropped 6 bases and J dropped 1 base, with 10 bases sitting between them. CDR3 length: 14 amino acids. Per germline, CDR1 MNHNY and CDR2 SVGAGI (reference sequence). CDR3 nucleotides: TGTGCCAGCAGAAGCCGGGGATCTGGAAACACCATATATTTT. Protein product: CASRSRGSGNTIYF.

The chain has TRBV18 and TRBJ2-2, with 8 bases that match TRBD2. CDR1 KGHSH and CDR2 LQKENI come from the germline V gene. CDR3 length: 17 residues. After removal of 3 bases from V and 5 bases from J, the junction contained 11 bases not matched to a gene. The CDR3 here is CASSPGLLAGKTGELFF. CDR3 DNA sequence: TGTGCCAGCTCACCCGGACTTTTAGCGGGAAAAACCGGGGAGCTGTTTTTT.

The J gene is TRBJ2-2, the V gene TRBV30; D ambiguous. Trimming shortened V by 1 base and J by 2 bases, and 5 bases separated the two germline ends. CDR1 GTSNPN and CDR2 SVGIG come from the germline V gene (reference sequence). CDR3 length: 13 residues. This chain's CDR3 is CAWSAFNTGELFF. Here the CDR3 DNA reads TGTGCCTGGAGTGCTTTCAACACCGGGGAGCTGTTTTTT.